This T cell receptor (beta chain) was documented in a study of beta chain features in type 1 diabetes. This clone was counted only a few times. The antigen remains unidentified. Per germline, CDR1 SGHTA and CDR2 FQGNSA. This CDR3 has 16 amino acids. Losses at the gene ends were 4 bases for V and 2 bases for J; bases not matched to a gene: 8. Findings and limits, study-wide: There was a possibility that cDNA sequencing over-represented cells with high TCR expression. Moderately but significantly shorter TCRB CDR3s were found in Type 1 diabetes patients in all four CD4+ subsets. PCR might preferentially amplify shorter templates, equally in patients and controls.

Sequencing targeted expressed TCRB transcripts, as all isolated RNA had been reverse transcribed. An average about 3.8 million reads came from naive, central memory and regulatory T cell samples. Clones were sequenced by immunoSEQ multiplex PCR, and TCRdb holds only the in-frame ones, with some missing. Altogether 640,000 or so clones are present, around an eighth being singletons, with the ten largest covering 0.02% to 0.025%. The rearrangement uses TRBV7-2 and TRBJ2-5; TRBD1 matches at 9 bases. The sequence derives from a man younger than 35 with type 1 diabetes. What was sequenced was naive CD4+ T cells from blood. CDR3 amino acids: CASSYVGQGGQETQYF. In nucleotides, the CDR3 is TGTGCCAGCAGCTACGTGGGACAGGGAGGGCAAGAGACCCAGTACTTC.